Sequencing of this TCR beta chain was carried out in a study of cytomegalovirus exposure and HLA in healthy donors (dated 2017 in TCRdb). Turning to the overall study: According to a later analysis, one platform produced both the roughly 110 validation repertoires and the roughly 640 repertoires of the first cohort. The study aimed to test whether cataloging public T cell receptors could reveal signatures of past pathogen exposure. Besides the first cohort of around 670 subjects, a separate validation cohort made up of 95 to 150 different subjects was used. To predict cytomegalovirus infection status, the study brought together high-throughput TCR immunosequencing, statistical association of individual TCRs with disease status, and machine learning.

Libraries were constructed by the immunoSEQ multiplex PCR assay. Turning to the authors' computational methods: A statistical classification framework was built for diagnosing cytomegalovirus status from the catalog of TCR beta chain sequences. Held by TCRdb, this immuneACCESS table contains in-frame sequences only and omits some clones. Under half of the omission traces to an unresolved V gene where checked; the cause of the rest is unknown. V and J calls and clone size follow that table, whereas D and trimming were derived from the DNA. The sample includes roughly 140,000 clones, with 85% to 90% observed a single time. About 3.5% of the sample lies in the top ten. General study outcomes and caveats: The classifier was reported to diagnose cytomegalovirus status with high specificity and sensitivity in both the original cohort and the validation cohort. Of the cluster scores, approximately 95% were above 0 in a later analysis, which found that TCRs clustered in the first cohort also tended to co-occur in the approximately 120 validation repertoires. Across donors, most TCR sequences were observed very rarely, whereas some public TCRs were present in many individuals. The authors suggested that the approach could potentially be generalized to other disease states and immunological phenotypes. A total of 164 TCR beta chains were listed by the study as associated with cytomegalovirus. A later analysis lacked HLA typing for the validation cohort, so it scored co-occurrence in that cohort across all 130 or so repertoires. In vitro tests confirmed that a few of the cytomegalovirus-associated TCR beta chains recognize cytomegalovirus antigens.

Separate from the roughly 650-subject first cohort, the validation cohort of 95 to 150 subjects was the group to which the donors belonged. A note on this clone: Its binding antigen is unknown. No per-base quality is available; no much larger clone lies one base away.

CDR1 and CDR2 are drawn from the germline V gene: LGHNA, YSLEER. From cysteine to phenylalanine, the CDR3 is 16 amino acids long. Solely the CDR3 DNA is kept, with 48 bases framed from the first base. V lost 2 bases and J lost 8 bases; the stretch between them is 19 bases long. The clonotype originates from a woman aged 18-29 years in good health and CMV-seropositive. The sequence joins TRBV4-3 to TRBJ2-1; TRBD1 is a weak D gene call, 6 bases matching. Sequencing input: PBMCs. The bases read TGCGCCAGCAGCCAAATAGGGGTAGGGGGTTTGGATGAGCAGTTCTTC. This yields the protein CASSQIGVGGLDEQFF.